These 13 T cell receptor beta chains were sequenced from one sample in a study of T cells after yellow fever vaccination. Each CDR3 protein is one row after TCRdb ran MiXCR on the 5' RACE reads. The table shows 550,000 to 750,000 distinct CDR3 sequences, with approximately 12% occurring only once. Source: PBMCs, taken on the day of the yellow fever booster vaccination. The receptors were sampled from a man in his thirties or forties who received the YFV17D yellow fever vaccine.

In this sample, this clonotype turned up once. The rearrangement uses TRBV28 and TRBJ1-1; D gene uncertain. Trimming left V 7 bases short and J 2 bases short, with 5 bases between. There are 11 residues in the CDR3. In germline, CDR1 is MDHEN, CDR2 SYDVKM. This chain's CDR3 is CASIGNTEAFF. CDR3 sequence (DNA): TGTGCCAGCATTGGAAACACTGAAGCTTTCTTT.

The sample holds a few counts of this clonotype. The V call is TRBV20-1, the J call TRBJ2-5; D unclear. This CDR3 has 13 residues. The germline V and J ends were trimmed by 0 bases and 6 bases, with 11 bases remaining between them. The V gene's germline CDR1 is DFQATT and CDR2 SNEGSKA (reference sequence). CDR3: CSAREPAKKTQYF. CDR3 nucleotides: TGCAGTGCTAGAGAACCAGCCAAAAAGACCCAGTACTTC.

This clonotype was counted a few times. This chain links TRBV19 with TRBJ1-5; unclear D gene. Germline CDR1 reads LNHDA; CDR2 reads SQIVND (reference sequence). V was clipped by 3 bases and J by 2 bases, with 11 bases between them. The CDR3 is made up of 15 amino acids. DNA of the CDR3: TGTGCCAGTAGTATTGGCGGTGGGGGCAATCAGCCCCAGCATTTT. This gives the protein CASSIGGGGNQPQHF.

This chain connects TRBV6-1 to TRBJ1-4, with a possible D match to TRBD1 (5 bases). The V and J ends lost 7 bases and 5 bases respectively, with 14 bases between them. The CDR3 has 14 residues. The V gene's germline CDR1 is MNHNS and CDR2 SASEGT. CDR3: CASKGGTRNEKLFF. CDR3 coding DNA: TGTGCCAGCAAAGGCGGGACCCGAAATGAAAAACTGTTTTTT.

The chain employs TRBV6-2 or TRBV6-3 and TRBJ2-6, with 7 bases lining up with TRBD1. The germline CDR1 and CDR2 sequences are MNHEY and SVGEGT. This CDR3 has 20 residues. Trimming took 0 bases from V and 1 from J; bases not matched to a gene: 12. The DNA for the CDR3 is TGTGCCAGCAGTTACTCCTCGTCCGGGCCAGGGGGATCTGGGGCCAACGTCCTGACTTTC. Amino acids: CASSYSSSGPGGSGANVLTF.

This clonotype appeared a few times. The chain carries TRBV7-9 and TRBJ2-5; no definite D call. CDR3 length: 15 residues. Germline V CDR1 and CDR2: SEHNR, FQNEAQ (reference sequence). Trimming pared 3 bases from V and 5 bases from J, leaving 16 bases between. CDR3 in DNA: TGTGCCAGCAGCTTTTACCCGGGCGTGGGGGAGACCCAGTACTTC. It translates to CASSFYPGVGETQYF.

The sample holds a few counts of this clonotype. V and J are TRBV6-5 and TRBJ1-1; D unclear. CDR1 and CDR2 (germline): MNHEY, SVGAGI. The ends were cut back, 8 bases at V and 1 base at J, with 5 bases in the middle. This CDR3 is built from 11 residues. This chain's CDR3 is CASFRNTEAFF. The CDR3 coding sequence is TGTGCCAGCTTCCGGAACACTGAAGCTTTCTTT.

The rearrangement links TRBV19 to TRBJ2-4; no reliable D call. Germline loops: CDR1 LNHDA, CDR2 SQIVND (reference sequence). The CDR3 extends over 15 amino acids. V shed 3 bases and J shed 2 bases, with 11 bases lying between them. This chain's CDR3 is CASSIPSQTKNIQYF. The CDR3, as DNA: TGTGCCAGTAGTATCCCGTCACAGACCAAAAACATTCAGTACTTC.

This sequence joins TRBV2 and TRBJ2-2, with D perhaps TRBD2 (6 bases). Trimming took 7 bases from V and 5 from J, leaving 11 bases between them. The germline CDR1 and CDR2 sequences are SNHLY and FYNNEI. The CDR3 loop spans 13 amino acids. The CDR3 spells CASIVGGTGELFF. The CDR3 nucleotides read TGTGCCAGCATCGTGGGAGGAACCGGGGAGCTGTTTTTT.

In its sample, this clonotype was seen a few times. This chain links TRBV20-1 with TRBJ2-3; D perhaps matches TRBD2 (5 bases). The germline CDR1 and CDR2 sequences are DFQATT and SNEGSKA (reference sequence). There are 15 residues in the CDR3. V lost 6 bases to trimming and J lost 0 bases, with 16 bases between them. The CDR3: CSADNPGMSTDTQYF. Here the CDR3 DNA reads TGCAGTGCCGACAACCCCGGGATGAGCACAGATACGCAGTATTTT.

V usage is TRBV20-1 and J usage is TRBJ2-7, with a weak D call TRBD2 (6 bases). V lost 5 bases and J 3 bases, leaving 17 bases between the germline ends. The CDR3 contains 14 residues. CDR1 DFQATT and CDR2 SNEGSKA come from the germline V gene (reference sequence). The CDR3 coding sequence is TGCAGTGCTGCTAGCGAGCGGGTCCTCTACGAGCAGTACTTC. Translation: CSAASERVLYEQYF.

This clonotype was picked up a small number of times. The genes are TRBV3-1 and TRBJ2-5, with 8 nucleotides matching TRBD2. CDR3 size: 16 residues. The germline V gene has CDR1 LGHDT and CDR2 YNNKEL (reference sequence). Trimming at V came to 6 bases and at J to 5 bases, leaving 14 bases not matched to a gene. The CDR3 bases are TGTGCCAGCAGGATCGGGGAGCGGGAGTTTTGGGAGACCCAGTACTTC. This sequence encodes CASRIGEREFWETQYF.

The rearrangement uses TRBV5-1 and TRBJ2-7; D is possibly TRBD1 or TRBD2 (5 bases each). Trimming took 4 bases from V and 2 from J, leaving 13 bases between them. The CDR3 loop spans 14 amino acids. Germline loops: CDR1 SGHRS, CDR2 YFSETQ. CDR3 amino acids: CASSNRDHPYEQYF. CDR3 nucleotides: TGCGCCAGCAGCAACCGGGACCACCCCTACGAGCAGTACTTC. The full variable domain, completed using reference TRBV5-1 and TRBJ2-7, is KAGVTQTPRYLIKTRGQQVTLSCSPISGHRSVSWYQQTPGQGLQFLFEYFSETQRNKGNFPGRFSGRQFSNSRSEMNVSTLELGDSALYLCASSNRDHPYEQYFGPGTRLTVT.